The 2 T cell receptor beta chains given below trace back to one sample, sequenced in a study of cytomegalovirus exposure and HLA in healthy donors. Generated by immunoSEQ multiplex PCR, the TCRdb table keeps only in-frame clones and is missing some. The sample holds about 56,000 clones; more than 80% are singletons and the top ten take 0.95% to 1.3%. Input material: PBMCs. These receptors all stem from a young man in good health and CMV-seronegative.

The V and J genes are TRBV7-2 and TRBJ2-7; TRBD1 aligns across 8 bases. The CDR3 spans 14 residues. The trim removed 6 bases at V and 3 bases at J, leaving 7 bases unmatched. In germline, CDR1 is SGHTA, CDR2 FQGNSA. DNA for the CDR3: TGTGCCAGCAGAAGGGACAGGAGAAACTACGAGCAGTACTTC. This codes for CASRRDRRNYEQYF.

CDR3 coding DNA: TGCAGCGCCCAAGGGGGGGGCGCGGTTGGAGGAAACACCATATATTTT. Its translation is CSAQGGGAVGGNTIYF. The chain joins TRBV29-1 to TRBJ1-3; maybe TRBD1 (6 bases). The V gene lost 7 bases and the J gene lost 4 bases, with 23 bases spanning the gap. This CDR3 spans 16 amino acids. Germline loops: CDR1 SQVTM, CDR2 ANQGSEA.